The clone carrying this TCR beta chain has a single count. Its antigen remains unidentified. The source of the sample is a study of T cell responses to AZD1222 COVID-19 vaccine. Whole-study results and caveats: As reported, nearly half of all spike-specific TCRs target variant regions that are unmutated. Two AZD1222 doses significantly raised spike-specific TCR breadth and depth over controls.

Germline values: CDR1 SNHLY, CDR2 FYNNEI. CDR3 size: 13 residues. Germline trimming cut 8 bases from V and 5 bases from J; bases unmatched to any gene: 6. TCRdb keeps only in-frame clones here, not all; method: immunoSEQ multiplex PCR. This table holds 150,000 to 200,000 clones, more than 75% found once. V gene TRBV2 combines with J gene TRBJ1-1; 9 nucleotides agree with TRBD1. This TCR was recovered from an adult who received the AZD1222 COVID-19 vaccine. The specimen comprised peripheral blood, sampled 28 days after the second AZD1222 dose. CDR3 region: CASSTGGETEAFF. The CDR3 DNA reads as TGTGCCAGCTCGACAGGGGGTGAGACTGAAGCTTTCTTT.